What follows are 5 T cell receptor beta chains derived from one specimen sequenced in a study of type 1 regulatory T cells. TCRdb reprocessed the reads with MiXCR, giving one entry per CDR3 protein. The table has 55,000 to 65,000 distinct CDR3 sequences, 60% to 80% seen once. No cognate antigen is known for these TCRs. Sequenced sample: cultured non-Tr1 T cells, either the whole culture or a sorted T cell fraction (not recorded which). The receptor source for this set is a human donor in good health.

This clonotype was observed a handful of times. This chain links TRBV29-1 with TRBJ2-1; the D gene is possibly TRBD1 (5 bases). Germline V gene lookup returns CDR1 SQVTM and CDR2 ANQGSEA. The V gene lost 4 bases and the J gene lost 8 bases, with 12 bases spanning the gap. The CDR3 spans 12 residues. The CDR3 nucleotides are TGCAGCGTTGTAAGACAGTTGGATGAGCAGTTCTTC. This translates into CSVVRQLDEQFF.

This clonotype was detected a few times. V is TRBV2 and J is TRBJ2-1; 8 bases are a match to TRBD2. CDR1 is SNHLY and CDR2 is FYNNEI in the germline V gene. The CDR3 totals 16 residues. The J segment lost 4 bases and the V segment lost 10 bases, leaving 15 bases of the junction unmatched. For the CDR3, the DNA is TGTGCCACCATTAGCCGTAGAGCGGGGGAGTACAATGAGCAGTTCTTC. Translating it yields CATISRRAGEYNEQFF.

The chain has TRBV6-5 and TRBJ2-7, with TRBD1 matching 8 bases. In germline, CDR1 is MNHEY, CDR2 SVGAGI. The V gene end was trimmed by 2 bases and the J gene end by 6 bases; junction bases not matched to a gene: 6. This CDR3 is built from 14 residues. CDR3 DNA sequence: TGTGCCAGCAGTTACGGCAGGGGGCCCGGCGAGCAGTACTTC. Amino acid sequence: CASSYGRGPGEQYF.

This clonotype was detected only a few times. The chain links TRBV25-1 to TRBJ2-1; no clear D. Germline lookup yields CDR1 MGHDK and CDR2 SYGVNS. The CDR3 extends over 14 amino acids. V was clipped by 3 bases and J by 4 bases, with 10 bases between them. The CDR3 loop reads CASSDELAYNEQFF. The CDR3 DNA sequence: TGTGCCAGCAGTGATGAACTTGCTTACAATGAGCAGTTCTTC. The variable domain in full, completed from reference TRBV25-1 and TRBJ2-1, reads EADIYQTPRYLVIGTGKKITLECSQTMGHDKMYWYQQDPGMELHLIHYSYGVNSTEKGDLSSESTVSRIRTEHFPLTLESARPSHTSQYLCASSDELAYNEQFFGPGTRLTVL.

This clonotype appeared a few times. The chain couples TRBV6-1 to TRBJ1-6, with a weak D call TRBD1 (5 bases). With 1 base removed from V and 8 bases from J, the gap between germline ends came to 21 bases. The V gene's germline CDR1 is MNHNS and CDR2 SASEGT. There are 18 residues in the CDR3. The CDR3 region has the DNA TGTGCCAGCAGTGAAGTCGCTCAGTTGTTTGGGGGGGATTCACCCCTCCACTTT. Its protein product is CASSEVAQLFGGDSPLHF.